The 25 T cell receptor beta chains reported below all come from one sample, sequenced in a study. Repertoires were generated with immunoSEQ multiplex PCR, while TCRdb's copy carries only in-frame clones and drops some. The sample contains tens of thousands of clones, 80% to 95% of which appear only once. What was sequenced was PBMCs. The receptor source for this set is a man aged 40-49 years with rheumatoid arthritis.

The gene calls are TRBV6-1 and TRBJ1-3; TRBD1 is a possible D gene (5 bases). Germline CDR1 reads MNHNS; CDR2 reads SASEGT. V lost 3 bases to trimming and J lost 4 bases, with 10 bases between them. CDR3 length: 14 amino acids. The CDR3 bases are TGTGCCAGCAGTGATGGGGGGACCGGAAACACCATATATTTT. This gives the protein CASSDGGTGNTIYF.

The J gene is TRBJ2-1, the V gene TRBV3-1 (or the pseudogene TRBV3-2); possibly TRBD1 or TRBD2 for D (6 bases each). Germline-derived CDR1 and CDR2 are LGHDT and YNNKEL (reference sequence). The CDR3 extends over 16 amino acids. Trimming took off 3 bases at V and 4 bases at J, with 16 bases between the two ends. The CDR3 reads CASSQRGRPVYNEQFF. The CDR3, as DNA: TGTGCCAGCAGCCAGAGGGGGAGGCCAGTGTACAATGAGCAGTTCTTC.

This clone showed up just a few times. The chain recombines TRBV7-9 with TRBJ1-1, with D hard to call. Trimming removed 2 bases from V and 1 base from J, with 11 bases in between. This CDR3 spans 15 amino acids. The germline V gene encodes CDR1 SEHNR and CDR2 FQNEAQ (reference sequence). In DNA form, the CDR3 reads TGTGCCAGCAGCTTAATAGATTTTTCGAACACTGAAGCTTTCTTT. It translates to CASSLIDFSNTEAFF. Complete variable domain (other parts from reference TRBV7-9 and TRBJ1-1): DTGVSQNPRHKITKRGQNVTFRCDPISEHNRLYWYRQTLGQGPEFLTYFQNEAQLEKSRLLSDRFSAERPKGSFSTLEIQRTEQGDSAMYLCASSLIDFSNTEAFFGQGTRLTVV.

The genes are TRBV7-3 and TRBJ1-1; no reliable D call. Germline CDR1 SGHTA, CDR2 FQGTGA. Trimming took off 2 bases at V and 2 bases at J, with 6 bases between the two ends. CDR3 length: 13 residues. The CDR3 protein is CASSLRINTEAFF. DNA for the CDR3: TGTGCCAGCAGCTTACGGATAAACACTGAAGCTTTCTTT.

The chain joins TRBV28 to TRBJ1-1; D is unclear. The length of the CDR3 is 14 residues. The ends were cut back, 8 bases at V and 0 bases at J, with 13 bases in the middle. CDR1 MDHEN and CDR2 SYDVKM come from the germline V gene. CDR3 protein: CASGPSQMNTEAFF. CDR3 nucleotides: TGTGCCAGCGGTCCTTCCCAAATGAACACTGAAGCTTTCTTT.

This clone showed up just a few times. The rearrangement uses TRBV19 and TRBJ2-2; D not resolved. CDR3 size: 14 residues. V lost 6 bases and J lost 4, with 12 bases in between. CDR1 and CDR2 from the germline V gene are LNHDA and SQIVND (reference sequence). As DNA, the CDR3 is TGTGCCAGTAGAGTACGGTCTGCCACCGGGGAGCTGTTTTTT. This sequence encodes CASRVRSATGELFF.

The chain employs TRBV18 and TRBJ1-2; weak D call: TRBD1 (5 bases). The V end was cut by 3 bases, the J end by 3 bases, with 8 bases between. Germline CDR1 and CDR2: KGHSH and LQKENI. The CDR3 contains 13 residues. The CDR3 sequence is CASSPGVDYGYTF. The CDR3 bases are TGTGCCAGCTCACCGGGGGTCGACTATGGCTACACCTTC.

The chain links TRBV6-2 or TRBV6-3 to TRBJ1-2; a weak D match, TRBD1 (5 bases). V was shortened by 4 bases and J by 8 bases, with 20 bases between the two germline ends. Germline V gene lookup returns CDR1 MNHEY and CDR2 SVGEGT. The CDR3 totals 15 residues. The CDR3 reads CASSSRQGNPFGYTF. CDR3 DNA: TGTGCCAGCAGTTCGCGTCAGGGTAACCCTTTCGGCTACACCTTC.

Written as DNA, the CDR3 is TGTGCCAGCAGTGAACTGGTGGGCGGCTATGGCTACACCTTC. It encodes CASSELVGGYGYTF. The rearrangement links TRBV2 to TRBJ1-2; D is unclear. CDR3 length equals 14 residues. Trimming pared 2 bases from V and 4 bases from J, leaving 11 bases between. Germline V gives CDR1 SNHLY, CDR2 FYNNEI.

The chain has TRBV30 and TRBJ2-3; D is unclear. Germline V CDR1 and CDR2: GTSNPN, SVGIG (reference sequence). This CDR3 is 13 amino acids long. Trimming pared 0 bases from V and 5 bases from J, leaving 9 bases between. CDR3 in amino acids: CAWSVARGDTQYF. DNA of the CDR3: TGTGCCTGGAGTGTCGCCCGAGGAGATACGCAGTATTTT. The full variable domain, completed using reference TRBV30 and TRBJ2-3, is SQTIHQWPATLVQPVGSPLSLECTVEGTSNPNLYWYRQAAGRGLQLLFYSVGIGQISSEVPQNLSASRPQDRQFILSSKKLLLSDSGFYLCAWSVARGDTQYFGPGTRLTVL.

DNA of the CDR3: TGTGCCAGCAGCTTAGGCCGGGACAGGGATTCACCCCTCCACTTT. It encodes CASSLGRDRDSPLHF. The chain combines TRBV7-3 with TRBJ1-6, with 9 nucleotides matching TRBD1. There are 15 residues in the CDR3. Germline assignment: CDR1 SGHTA and CDR2 FQGTGA. V lost 2 bases to trimming and J lost 8 bases; unmatched junction nucleotides: 4.

The chain combines TRBV5-1 with TRBJ2-2, with a possible D match to TRBD1 (6 bases). Per the germline V gene, CDR1 is SGHRS and CDR2 is YFSETQ. The CDR3 sequence is 18 residues long. V lost 0 bases, J lost 3 bases, and 18 bases lay in between. CDR3 residues: CASSLVPGEGGHTGELFF. CDR3 in DNA: TGCGCCAGCAGCTTGGTCCCGGGCGAAGGGGGACACACCGGGGAGCTGTTTTTT.

The chain joins TRBV9 to TRBJ2-6, with 9 nucleotides matching TRBD1. The germline V gene encodes CDR1 SGDLS and CDR2 YYNGEE. The CDR3 length is 17 residues. The V and J ends lost 3 bases and 3 bases, in that order; junction bases with no gene match: 7. CDR3 loop: CASSGYRGRDGANVLTF. In DNA, the CDR3 is TGTGCCAGCAGCGGATACAGGGGGCGCGATGGGGCCAACGTCCTGACTTTC.

The chain has TRBV3-1 (or the pseudogene TRBV3-2) and TRBJ2-7, with TRBD1 matching over 9 bases. Germline values: CDR1 LGHDT, CDR2 YNNKEL (reference sequence). Trimming at V came to 3 bases and at J to 2 bases, leaving 5 bases not matched to a gene. The CDR3 sequence is 15 residues long. CDR3 sequence: CASSQGQGGPYEQYF. CDR3 DNA sequence: TGTGCCAGCAGCCAGGGACAGGGAGGGCCCTACGAGCAGTACTTC.

The chain employs TRBV7-2 and TRBJ2-7; 9 bases fit TRBD2. This CDR3 has 15 residues. Per the germline V gene, CDR1 is SGHTA and CDR2 is FQGNSA. V gave up 2 bases and J gave up 2 bases; unmatched junction bases: 4. The CDR3 loop is CASSLTAGGTYEQYF. For the CDR3, the DNA is TGTGCCAGCAGCTTAACAGCGGGAGGAACCTACGAGCAGTACTTC.

The chain is built from TRBV7-9 and TRBJ2-5, with TRBD2 as a possible D gene (5 bases). The V end lost 10 bases, the J end lost 1 base, and 19 bases lay between the germline ends. CDR1 and CDR2 from the germline V gene are SEHNR and FQNEAQ (reference sequence). CDR3 length: 15 residues. Here the CDR3 reads CATRGREGSQETQYF. CDR3 sequence (DNA): TGTGCCACCCGGGGTCGTGAGGGTAGCCAAGAGACCCAGTACTTC. Variable domain in full (rest from reference TRBV7-9 and TRBJ2-5): DTGVSQNPRHKITKRGQNVTFRCDPISEHNRLYWYRQTLGQGPEFLTYFQNEAQLEKSRLLSDRFSAERPKGSFSTLEIQRTEQGDSAMYLCATRGREGSQETQYFGPGTRLLVL.

The CDR3 reads CASSPWGEGTGELFF. The CDR3 coding sequence is TGTGCCAGCAGCCCCTGGGGAGAGGGCACCGGGGAGCTGTTTTTT. The rearrangement uses TRBV14 and TRBJ2-2, with a tentative D call TRBD2 (5 bases). The CDR3 loop spans 15 amino acids. Looked up from germline, CDR1 is SGHDN and CDR2 is FVKESK. V gave up 4 bases and J gave up 4 bases, with 13 bases separating them.

The chain has TRBV6-5 and TRBJ2-7; 12 nucleotides match TRBD2. The CDR3 runs to 15 residues. V lost 6 bases to trimming and J lost 3 bases; unmatched junction nucleotides: 6. CDR1 and CDR2 (germline): MNHEY, SVGAGI. The CDR3 loop reads CASSETSGSFYEQYF. The CDR3 DNA sequence: TGTGCCAGCAGCGAGACTAGCGGGAGCTTCTACGAGCAGTACTTC.

This clone came up once. The V call is TRBV5-1, the J call TRBJ1-5; a possible D gene is TRBD1 (6 bases). The germline CDR1 and CDR2 sequences are SGHRS and YFSETQ. The CDR3 is 16 amino acids. Between the trimmed V and J ends, which lost 2 bases and 3 bases, there was a span of 15 bases. The CDR3 spells CASSLTGGQNNQPQHF. The CDR3 nucleotides read TGCGCCAGCAGCTTAACGGGTGGACAGAACAATCAGCCCCAGCATTTT. Drawing the rest from reference TRBV5-1 and TRBJ1-5, the complete variable domain is KAGVTQTPRYLIKTRGQQVTLSCSPISGHRSVSWYQQTPGQGLQFLFEYFSETQRNKGNFPGRFSGRQFSNSRSEMNVSTLELGDSALYLCASSLTGGQNNQPQHFGDGTRLSIL.

This rearrangement joins TRBV28 to TRBJ2-1, with unresolved D. Germline V CDR1 and CDR2: MDHEN, SYDVKM. Trimming pared 3 bases from V and 1 base from J, leaving 16 bases between. The CDR3 is 17 residues long. This CDR3 reads CASSFSGTRRSYNEQFF. The CDR3 DNA is TGTGCCAGCAGTTTTTCGGGCACCAGAAGGTCCTACAATGAGCAGTTCTTC. The full variable domain, in which reference TRBV28 and TRBJ2-1 provide the parts outside the CDR3, is DVKVTQSSRYLVKRTGEKVFLECVQDMDHENMFWYRQDPGLGLRLIYFSYDVKMKEKGDIPEGYSVSREKKERFSLILESASTNQTSMYLCASSFSGTRRSYNEQFFGPGTRLTVL.

This clone was seen only once. Written as DNA, the CDR3 is TGTGCCAGCTCACCACTAGACAGGGTTGGAAACATTCAGTACTTC. Translation gives CASSPLDRVGNIQYF. This chain uses TRBV18 with TRBJ2-4, with 7 bases lining up with TRBD1. The CDR3 totals 15 residues. The V gene's germline CDR1 is KGHSH and CDR2 LQKENI. Trimming removed 1 base from V and 6 bases from J; junction bases left unmatched: 6.

This clone occurred once. V is TRBV5-1 and J is TRBJ2-1, with TRBD2 identical over 10 bases. The V segment lost 2 bases and the J segment 5 bases; nucleotides outside the gene matches: 4. The CDR3 is made up of 15 amino acids. Germline V CDR1 and CDR2: SGHRS, YFSETQ. CDR3 bases: TGCGCCAGCAGCTTCTTAGCGGGAGGTGACAATGAGCAGTTCTTC. This codes for CASSFLAGGDNEQFF.

The V and J genes are TRBV5-1 and TRBJ1-3; weak D call: TRBD1 (5 bases). Trimming took 5 bases from V and 5 from J, leaving 20 bases between them. Germline V gene lookup returns CDR1 SGHRS and CDR2 YFSETQ. This CDR3 has 16 amino acids. CDR3 protein: CASSPRSGGNRNTIYF. CDR3 sequence (DNA): TGCGCCAGCAGTCCCCGCAGTGGGGGAAACAGAAACACCATATATTTT.

V gene TRBV7-9 combines with J gene TRBJ1-2; possibly TRBD1 for D (6 bases). The CDR3 length is 15 residues. Germline loops: CDR1 SEHNR, CDR2 FQNEAQ (reference sequence). Between the trimmed V and J ends, which lost 1 base and 5 bases, there was a span of 14 bases. CDR3 nucleotides: TGTGCCAGCAGCTTAGGTTTGGGGGGCGCTTATGGCTACACCTTC. Translated: CASSLGLGGAYGYTF.

V gene TRBV7-2 combines with J gene TRBJ1-2, with a weak D call TRBD1 (6 bases). The CDR3 contains 15 residues. The V end lost 0 bases, the J end lost 5 bases, and 13 bases lay between the germline ends. CDR1 SGHTA and CDR2 FQGNSA come from the germline V gene. CDR3 coding DNA: TGTGCCAGCAGCTTAGCACAGGGCAGGCAGTATGGCTACACCTTC. It translates to CASSLAQGRQYGYTF. The whole variable domain, filled in from reference TRBV7-2 and TRBJ1-2, reads GAGVSQSPSNKVTEKGKDVELRCDPISGHTALYWYRQSLGQGLEFLIYFQGNSAPDKSGLPSDRFSAERTGGSVSTLTIQRTQQEDSAVYLCASSLAQGRQYGYTFGSGTRLTVV.